Listed below are T cell receptor beta chains from one sample, sequenced in a study of PD-L1 blockade in urothelial cancer. Method: immunoSEQ multiplex PCR; TCRdb's copy keeps in-frame clones and lacks some. This table has about 29,000 clones, roughly 86% appearing once. Sample: PBMCs, taken around atezolizumab (anti-PD-L1) treatment. These receptors originate from a man between 50 and 59 years old with urothelial cancer. Each CDR3 is given with its conserved first and last residue. D genes are given only for firm matches. Clone size is not always given. Where it is, it says once, few, many or a class for expanded clones.

d_gene: -; abundance: -; j_gene: TRBJ2-3; v_gene: TRBV28; len: 11; CDR3nt: TGTGCCAGCAGCCAACGGGATACGCAGTATTTT; CDR3aa: CASSQRDTQYF
d_gene: TRBD2; abundance: -; j_gene: TRBJ2-2; v_gene: TRBV27; len: 17; CDR3nt: TGTGCCAGCAGTCCTTATAGCGGGTTCGGGGGGACCGGGGAGCTGTTTTTT; CDR3aa: CASSPYSGFGGTGELFF
d_gene: -; abundance: -; j_gene: TRBJ1-3; v_gene: TRBV10-3; len: 15; CDR3nt: TGTGCCATAAATGACAGCCCCATCTCTGGAAACACCATATATTTT; CDR3aa: CAINDSPISGNTIYF
d_gene: TRBD2; abundance: -; j_gene: TRBJ2-7; v_gene: TRBV7-2; len: 16; CDR3nt: TGTGCCAGCAGCTTTCACCTAAGCGGGGGCCCCTACGAGCAGTACTTC; CDR3aa: CASSFHLSGGPYEQYF
d_gene: TRBD1; abundance: -; j_gene: TRBJ1-5; v_gene: TRBV4-2; len: 15; CDR3nt: TGTGCCAGCAGCCAAGTGACAGGGGGAGGTCAGCCCCAGCATTTT; CDR3aa: CASSQVTGGGQPQHF
d_gene: TRBD2; abundance: -; j_gene: TRBJ2-1; v_gene: TRBV18; len: 19; CDR3nt: TGTGCCAGCTCACCTTTATTCGCAGGGACACTAGCGGGAGGCTATGAGCAGTTCTTC; CDR3aa: CASSPLFAGTLAGGYEQFF
d_gene: -; abundance: once; j_gene: TRBJ1-3; v_gene: TRBV9; len: 15; CDR3nt: TGTGCCAGCAGCGGACCGCCGACAGGTGGAAACACCATATATTTT; CDR3aa: CASSGPPTGGNTIYF
d_gene: TRBD2; abundance: -; j_gene: TRBJ2-1; v_gene: TRBV4-3; len: 18; CDR3nt: TGCGCCAGCAGCCAAGATATACCGGGACTAGCGGGGGACAATGAGCAGTTCTTC; CDR3aa: CASSQDIPGLAGDNEQFF
d_gene: -; abundance: -; j_gene: TRBJ2-2; v_gene: TRBV5-1; len: 12; CDR3nt: TGCGCCAGCAGCCTTAACACCGGGGAGCTGTTTTTT; CDR3aa: CASSLNTGELFF
d_gene: TRBD2; abundance: -; j_gene: TRBJ2-1; v_gene: TRBV27; len: 20; CDR3nt: TGTGCCAGCAGTTTGTTTGAGGCCGGGGTTGGGGGGGGCTCCTACAATGAGCAGTTCTTC; CDR3aa: CASSLFEAGVGGGSYNEQFF
d_gene: TRBD1; abundance: -; j_gene: TRBJ2-7; v_gene: TRBV29-1; len: 16; CDR3nt: TGCAGCGTTGAGGGGTGGACAGGGGGCGTTAGCTACGAGCAGTACTTC; CDR3aa: CSVEGWTGGVSYEQYF
d_gene: -; abundance: few; j_gene: TRBJ2-2; v_gene: TRBV4-2; len: 15; CDR3nt: TGTGCCAGCAGCCCAGGACTCCCTTTCACCGGGGAGCTGTTTTTT; CDR3aa: CASSPGLPFTGELFF
d_gene: -; abundance: -; j_gene: TRBJ2-7; v_gene: TRBV5-6; len: 14; CDR3nt: TGTGCCAGCAGCTTTCCCAGGCCCAACTACGAGCAGTACTTC; CDR3aa: CASSFPRPNYEQYF
d_gene: TRBD1; abundance: -; j_gene: TRBJ1-2; v_gene: TRBV7-2; len: 14; CDR3nt: TGTGCCAGCAGCGACCGGACAGGGGACTATGGCTACACCTTC; CDR3aa: CASSDRTGDYGYTF
d_gene: -; abundance: -; j_gene: TRBJ2-7; v_gene: TRBV10-1; len: 17; CDR3nt: TGCGCCAGCAGTGCCTCCGGGTTCGGCGGCCGGTCCTACGAGCAGTACTTC; CDR3aa: CASSASGFGGRSYEQYF
d_gene: -; abundance: -; j_gene: TRBJ2-7; v_gene: TRBV7-9; len: 14; CDR3nt: TGTGCCAGCAGCTTCGTCGGGGGCTCCTACGAGCAGTACTTC; CDR3aa: CASSFVGGSYEQYF
d_gene: TRBD1; abundance: -; j_gene: TRBJ1-1; v_gene: TRBV6-1; len: 14; CDR3nt: TGTGCCAGCAGCAGCACAGGGGGCGGCACTGAAGCTTTCTTT; CDR3aa: CASSSTGGGTEAFF
d_gene: TRBD2; abundance: -; j_gene: TRBJ2-3; v_gene: TRBV29-1; len: 15; CDR3nt: TGCAGCGTTTTAAGGACTAGCGGGAGATCGGATACGCAGTATTTT; CDR3aa: CSVLRTSGRSDTQYF
d_gene: TRBD1; abundance: -; j_gene: TRBJ1-3; v_gene: TRBV30; len: 14; CDR3nt: TGTGCCTTCCGGACAGGGGGCCCAGGAAACACCATATATTTT; CDR3aa: CAFRTGGPGNTIYF
d_gene: -; abundance: once; j_gene: TRBJ1-1; v_gene: TRBV15; len: 14; CDR3nt: TGTGCCACGAGGAACCGGGAGATCTATTCTGAAGCTTTCTTT; CDR3aa: CATRNREIYSEAFF
d_gene: -; abundance: -; j_gene: TRBJ1-2; v_gene: TRBV5-1; len: 13; CDR3nt: TGCGCCAGCAGCCCCCCCGGGATCTATGGCTACACCTTC; CDR3aa: CASSPPGIYGYTF
d_gene: -; abundance: -; j_gene: TRBJ1-1; v_gene: TRBV25-1; len: 15; CDR3nt: TGTGCCAGCAGTGATGTCGTCGGGGGGAACACTGAAGCTTTCTTT; CDR3aa: CASSDVVGGNTEAFF